This T cell receptor beta chain stems from a study of blood T cells in healthy people across ages. Next came a second PCR, run for roughly 6 to 11 cycles, which used a sample-barcoded 5' primer along with a J-beta primer mix. TCRdb processed the 5' RACE reads anew with MiXCR; each CDR3 protein has one entry. The table has around 1,000,000 distinct CDR3 sequences, about 23% seen once. The same data also went into a second study, on T cells of mothers and their children. As that study records: Every mother supplied over 8 million TCR beta CDR3 reads and every child about 3 million. Versus unrelated pairs, overlap was slightly higher in related mother-child pairs, without reaching significance.

Sequencing input: blood. The TCR was taken from a girl aged 2 to 9 in good health.

The CDR3 DNA reads as TGTGCTAGTGGTTTGGCCGGCCTTTCAGGGGACCGGAGTGCCTACACCTTC. Its protein product is CASGLAGLSGDRSAYTF. V usage is TRBV12-5 and J usage is TRBJ1-2; tentatively, D is TRBD1 (6 bases). In germline, CDR1 is LGHNT, CDR2 FRNRAP. V lost 1 base and J lost 10, with 25 bases in between. The CDR3 runs to 17 residues.